What follows are 21 T cell receptor beta chains derived from one specimen sequenced in a study of beta chain features in type 1 diabetes. Of the isolated RNA, all was reverse transcribed, and so the sequenced material was expressed TCRB transcripts. Here immunoSEQ multiplex PCR was the method, and the copy in TCRdb shows in-frame clones only, minus some. Among under 450,000 clones listed, more than 12% were seen once. Sequencing was performed on naive CD4+ T cells from blood. The receptors originated from a woman in her late teens or twenties in good health.

The chain couples TRBV7-2 to TRBJ2-3; D not certain. Germline CDR1 SGHTA, CDR2 FQGNSA. The CDR3 totals 16 residues. Trimming took off 5 bases at V and 3 bases at J, with 18 bases between the two ends. This CDR3 reads CASSAVTRVGTDTQYF. The CDR3 DNA is TGTGCCAGCAGCGCCGTCACCCGGGTTGGGACAGATACGCAGTATTTT. Full variable domain (rest looked up from reference TRBV7-2 and TRBJ2-3): GAGVSQSPSNKVTEKGKDVELRCDPISGHTALYWYRQSLGQGLEFLIYFQGNSAPDKSGLPSDRFSAERTGGSVSTLTIQRTQQEDSAVYLCASSAVTRVGTDTQYFGPGTRLTVL.

The rearrangement joins TRBV25-1 to TRBJ2-6; maybe TRBD1 (6 bases). The CDR3 loop spans 14 amino acids. V shed 7 bases and J shed 1 base, with 8 bases lying between them. The germline V gene encodes CDR1 MGHDK and CDR2 SYGVNS. The CDR3 sequence: CASTQGSGANVLTF. The CDR3 region has the DNA TGTGCCAGCACACAGGGATCTGGGGCCAACGTCCTGACTTTC.

This chain connects TRBV15 to TRBJ1-3, with D possibly being TRBD1 (6 bases). The CDR3 sequence is 15 residues long. CDR1 is LNHNV and CDR2 is YYDKDF in the germline V gene (reference sequence). Trimming pared 5 bases from V and 2 bases from J, leaving 13 bases between. CDR3 in DNA: TGTGCCACCAGCTTTGACAGGCTGGCTGGAAACACCATATATTTT. Translated, it gives CATSFDRLAGNTIYF.

The gene calls are TRBV7-9 and TRBJ2-1, with TRBD2 matching 11 bases. Germline assignment: CDR1 SEHNR and CDR2 FQNEAQ (reference sequence). CDR3 length: 16 residues. V was pared by 5 bases and J by 2 bases, with 5 bases of the junction left unmatched. The CDR3 DNA is TGTGCCAGCAGCCCTGGACTAGCGGGCACCTACAATGAGCAGTTCTTC. It specifies CASSPGLAGTYNEQFF.

This chain connects TRBV7-2 to TRBJ2-3; TRBD2 aligns across 7 bases. Losses at the gene ends were 4 bases for V and 11 bases for J; bases not matched to a gene: 9. Germline CDR1 reads SGHTA; CDR2 reads FQGNSA. CDR3 size: 13 residues. The CDR3 protein is CASSSATSELQYF. The CDR3 DNA is TGTGCCAGCAGCTCCGCAACTAGCGAACTGCAGTATTTT.

The V and J genes are TRBV5-1 and TRBJ1-1, with D perhaps matching TRBD1 (5 bases). The germline CDR1 and CDR2 sequences are SGHRS and YFSETQ. The CDR3 covers 15 residues. V lost 0 bases to trimming and J lost 4 bases, with 13 bases between them. The CDR3 region is CASSLESGAGTEAFF. The CDR3 DNA reads as TGCGCCAGCAGCTTGGAATCTGGGGCCGGCACTGAAGCTTTCTTT.

This clone appeared a few times. The chain joins TRBV10-2 to TRBJ1-2; D is unclear. This CDR3 has 12 residues. V lost 6 bases, J lost 2 bases, and 7 bases lay in between. Germline assignment: CDR1 WSHSY and CDR2 SAAADI. CDR3 coding DNA: TGCGCCAGCAGGGCGGAGAACTATGGCTACACCTTC. It translates to CASRAENYGYTF.

Note on this clone: The same CDR3 can be traced to other DNA sequences in this sample. The chain couples TRBV5-4 to TRBJ1-5, with D unresolved. V lost 2 bases and J lost 4, with 4 bases in between. Germline V gives CDR1 SGHNT, CDR2 YYREEE (reference sequence). CDR3 size: 12 residues. The CDR3 bases are TGTGCCAGCAGCTTCAGAAATCAGCCCCAGCATTTT. This encodes CASSFRNQPQHF.

This rearrangement joins TRBV14 to TRBJ1-2; possible D gene TRBD1, 6 bases. Germline V gives CDR1 SGHDN, CDR2 FVKESK. The CDR3 is 15 amino acids. V gave up 4 bases and J gave up 3 bases, with 15 bases separating them. The CDR3 spells CASSPQLRGDYGYTF. Written as DNA, the CDR3 is TGTGCCAGCAGCCCTCAGCTCAGGGGAGACTATGGCTACACCTTC.

The sample holds a few counts of this clone. The V call is TRBV7-8, the J call TRBJ1-5; D not resolved. CDR3 length: 17 residues. The germline gives CDR1 SGHVS, CDR2 FQNEAQ. The ends were cut back, 2 bases at V and 0 bases at J, with 14 bases in the middle. The CDR3 DNA reads TGTGCCAGCAGCTTATATGCAGGCGTTACTAGCAATCAGCCCCAGCATTTT. Translated, it gives CASSLYAGVTSNQPQHF. Based on the CDR3 plus reference TRBV7-8 and TRBJ1-5, the full variable domain is GAGVSQSPRYKVAKRGQDVALRCDPISGHVSLFWYQQALGQGPEFLTYFQNEAQLDKSGLPSDRFFAERPEGSVSTLKIQRTQQEDSAVYLCASSLYAGVTSNQPQHFGDGTRLSIL.

The V call is TRBV5-1, the J call TRBJ2-7; 11 nucleotides line up with TRBD2. The length of the CDR3 is 14 residues. Per germline, CDR1 SGHRS and CDR2 YFSETQ. After removal of 0 bases from V and 6 bases from J, the junction contained 2 bases not matched to a gene. The CDR3 sequence: CASSLGLAGGEQYF. CDR3 nucleotides: TGCGCCAGCAGCTTGGGTCTAGCGGGAGGCGAGCAGTACTTC. Full variable domain (remainder filled in from reference TRBV5-1 and TRBJ2-7): KAGVTQTPRYLIKTRGQQVTLSCSPISGHRSVSWYQQTPGQGLQFLFEYFSETQRNKGNFPGRFSGRQFSNSRSEMNVSTLELGDSALYLCASSLGLAGGEQYFGPGTRLTVT.

This clone was observed a few times. The chain employs TRBV5-4 and TRBJ2-5, with 8 bases identical to TRBD1. V was clipped by 4 bases and J by 2 bases; unmatched bases: 10. The CDR3 totals 16 residues. Germline CDR1 SGHNT, CDR2 YYREEE (reference sequence). CDR3 bases: TGTGCCAGCAGCCGCGGGACAGGCGCCCTACAAGAGACCCAGTACTTC. This translates into CASSRGTGALQETQYF. The complete variable domain, with remaining parts taken from reference TRBV5-4 and TRBJ2-5, reads ETGVTQSPTHLIKTRGQQVTLRCSSQSGHNTVSWYQQALGQGPQFIFQYYREEENGRGNFPPRFSGLQFPNYSSELNVNALELDDSALYLCASSRGTGALQETQYFGPGTRLLVL.

This clone was found a few times. V is TRBV28 and J is TRBJ2-7, with 10 bases identical to TRBD1. J was trimmed by 3 bases and V by 7 bases; bases with no gene match: 6. The CDR3 consists of 14 residues. CDR1 and CDR2 (germline): MDHEN, SYDVKM. CDR3 DNA: TGTGCCAGCATCGAGACAGGGGGCTTCTACGAGCAGTACTTC. Translating gives CASIETGGFYEQYF.

V usage is TRBV5-1 and J usage is TRBJ1-3, with TRBD1 identical over 7 bases. The CDR3 covers 15 residues. CDR1 is SGHRS and CDR2 is YFSETQ in the germline V gene. The V and J ends lost 4 bases and 1 base, in that order; junction bases with no gene match: 5. In nucleotides, the CDR3 is TGCGCCAGCAGCCGGACAGGACAATCTGGAAACACCATATATTTT. This gives the protein CASSRTGQSGNTIYF.

The CDR3 DNA sequence: TGTGCCACCAGCAGAGGTGGACTAGCGGGTTCGGAGACCCAGTACTTC. Protein sequence: CATSRGGLAGSETQYF. This chain uses TRBV15 with TRBJ2-5; 11 bases fit TRBD2. Looked up from germline, CDR1 is LNHNV and CDR2 is YYDKDF (reference sequence). After removal of 1 base from V and 5 bases from J, the junction contained 6 bases not matched to a gene. The CDR3 spans 16 residues.

This chain joins TRBV18 and TRBJ1-1; no definite D call. The germline V and J ends were trimmed by 7 bases and 0 bases, with 9 bases remaining between them. This CDR3 contains 13 residues. Germline values: CDR1 KGHSH, CDR2 LQKENI. This CDR3 is CASFRTLNTEAFF. CDR3 DNA: TGTGCCAGCTTCAGGACTTTGAACACTGAAGCTTTCTTT.

The chain employs TRBV5-4 and TRBJ2-1, with TRBD2 matching 8 bases. The germline V gene encodes CDR1 SGHNT and CDR2 YYREEE (reference sequence). CDR3 length: 14 amino acids. Trimming removed 2 bases from V and 7 bases from J; junction bases left unmatched: 5. CDR3 region: CASSLAGVGNEQFF. In DNA form, the CDR3 reads TGTGCCAGCAGCTTAGCGGGAGTGGGTAATGAGCAGTTCTTC.

This chain links TRBV4-3 with TRBJ2-1; possibly TRBD2 for D (6 bases). The V end was cut by 1 base, the J end by 4 bases, with 11 bases between. Germline CDR1 reads LGHNA; CDR2 reads YSLEER. The CDR3 is made up of 15 amino acids. CDR3 sequence reads: CASSQVGGVYNEQFF. The CDR3 DNA sequence: TGCGCCAGCAGCCAAGTGGGGGGAGTGTACAATGAGCAGTTCTTC.

This chain links TRBV9 with TRBJ2-3; 14 bases line up with TRBD2. The CDR3 totals 19 residues. Unmatched junction bases numbered 9, after V lost 3 bases and J lost 0 bases. From germline, CDR1 is SGDLS and CDR2 YYNGEE. The CDR3 region is CASSGSGTSGRASTDTQYF. The CDR3 DNA is TGTGCCAGCAGCGGTAGCGGGACTAGCGGGAGAGCTAGCACAGATACGCAGTATTTT. Filled out from reference TRBV9 and TRBJ2-3, the complete variable domain reads DSGVTQTPKHLITATGQRVTLRCSPRSGDLSVYWYQQSLDQGLQFLIQYYNGEERAKGNILERFSAQQFPDLHSELNLSSLELGDSALYFCASSGSGTSGRASTDTQYFGPGTRLTVL.

This chain links TRBV29-1 with TRBJ2-3, with TRBD2 matching 9 bases. The V and J ends lost 6 bases and 4 bases, in that order; junction bases with no gene match: 17. The CDR3 covers 17 residues. Germline V CDR1 and CDR2: SQVTM, ANQGSEA. The CDR3 DNA sequence: TGCAGCGTAGGCGCTAGCGGGACATCAAGGGGCGCAGATACGCAGTATTTT. Encoded protein: CSVGASGTSRGADTQYF.

This clone was detected a few times. The rearrangement uses TRBV25-1 and TRBJ1-4; D is perhaps TRBD1 (6 bases). This CDR3 contains 16 residues. Germline CDR1 MGHDK, CDR2 SYGVNS. Trimming left V 6 bases short and J 0 bases short, with 14 bases between. DNA for the CDR3: TGTGCCAGCAGCACAGGGAACCGTGCAACTAATGAAAAACTGTTTTTT. Protein sequence: CASSTGNRATNEKLFF.